This T cell receptor (beta chain) was identified during a study of control samples from healthy donors and cancer patients. Germline assignment: CDR1 MNHNS and CDR2 SASEGT. The V end lost 3 bases, the J end lost 8 bases, and 16 bases lay between the germline ends. This CDR3 is built from 14 residues. This clone turned up a few times. The table came from immunoSEQ multiplex PCR; TCRdb's copy has only in-frame clones and leaves some out. The sample carries about 160,000 clones, about 87% recorded once. This chain connects TRBV6-1 to TRBJ1-2, with a tentative D call TRBD1 (5 bases). What was sequenced was blood. This TCR was recovered from a man aged 30 to 45 in good health. The CDR3 loop is CASSDEGRPLGYTF. CDR3 nucleotide sequence: TGTGCCAGCAGTGATGAGGGACGGCCCCTGGGCTACACCTTC.